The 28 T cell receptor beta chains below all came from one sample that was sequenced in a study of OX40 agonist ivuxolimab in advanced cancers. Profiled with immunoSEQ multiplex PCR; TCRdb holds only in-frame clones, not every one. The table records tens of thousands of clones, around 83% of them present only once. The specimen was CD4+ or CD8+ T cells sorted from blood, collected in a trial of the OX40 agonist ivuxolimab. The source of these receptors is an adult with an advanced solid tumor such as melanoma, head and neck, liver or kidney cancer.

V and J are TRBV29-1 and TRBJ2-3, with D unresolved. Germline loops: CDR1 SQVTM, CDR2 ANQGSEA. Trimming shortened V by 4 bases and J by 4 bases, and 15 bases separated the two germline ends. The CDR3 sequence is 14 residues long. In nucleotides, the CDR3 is TGCAGCGTTGTACCTGAGACAAGGCCAGATACGCAGTATTTT. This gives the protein CSVVPETRPDTQYF.

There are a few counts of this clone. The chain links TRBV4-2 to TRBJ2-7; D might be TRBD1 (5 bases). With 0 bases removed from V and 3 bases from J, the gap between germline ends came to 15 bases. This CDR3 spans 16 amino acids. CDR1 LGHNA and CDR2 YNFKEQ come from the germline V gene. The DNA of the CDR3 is TGTGCCAGCAGCCAAGATCTCGGCAGGGTAGGCTACGAGCAGTACTTC. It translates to CASSQDLGRVGYEQYF.

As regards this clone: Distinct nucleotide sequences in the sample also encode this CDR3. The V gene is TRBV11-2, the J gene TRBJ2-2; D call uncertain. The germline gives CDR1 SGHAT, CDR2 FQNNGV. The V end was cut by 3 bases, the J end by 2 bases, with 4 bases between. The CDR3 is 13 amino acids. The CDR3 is CASSFLNTGELFF. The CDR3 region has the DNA TGTGCCAGCAGCTTTTTAAACACCGGGGAGCTGTTTTTT.

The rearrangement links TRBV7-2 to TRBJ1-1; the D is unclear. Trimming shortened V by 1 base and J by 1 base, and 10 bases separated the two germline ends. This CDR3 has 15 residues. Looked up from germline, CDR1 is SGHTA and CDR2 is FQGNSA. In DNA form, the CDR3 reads TGTGCCAGCAGCTTAGTACAGTTGGCGAACACTGAAGCTTTCTTT. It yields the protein CASSLVQLANTEAFF.

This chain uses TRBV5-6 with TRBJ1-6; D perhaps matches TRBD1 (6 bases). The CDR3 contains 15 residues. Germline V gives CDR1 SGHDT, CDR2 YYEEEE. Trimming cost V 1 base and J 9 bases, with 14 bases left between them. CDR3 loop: CASSLWGGAGSPLHF. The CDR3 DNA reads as TGTGCCAGCAGCTTGTGGGGGGGCGCGGGTTCACCCCTCCACTTT.

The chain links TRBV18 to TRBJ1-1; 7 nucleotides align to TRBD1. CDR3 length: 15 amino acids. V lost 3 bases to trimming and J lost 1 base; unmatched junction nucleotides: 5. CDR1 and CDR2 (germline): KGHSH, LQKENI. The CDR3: CASSPSTGSNTEAFF. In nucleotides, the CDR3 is TGTGCCAGCTCACCGTCGACAGGGTCGAACACTGAAGCTTTCTTT.

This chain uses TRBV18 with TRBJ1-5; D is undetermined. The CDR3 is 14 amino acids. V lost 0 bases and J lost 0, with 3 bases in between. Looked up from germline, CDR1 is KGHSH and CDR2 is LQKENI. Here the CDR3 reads CASSPPTSNQPQHF. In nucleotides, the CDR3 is TGTGCCAGCTCACCACCGACTAGCAATCAGCCCCAGCATTTT.

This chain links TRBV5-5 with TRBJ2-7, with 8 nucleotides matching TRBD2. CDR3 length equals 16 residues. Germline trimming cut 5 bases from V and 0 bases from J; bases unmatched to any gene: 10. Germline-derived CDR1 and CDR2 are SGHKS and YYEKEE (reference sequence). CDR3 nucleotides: TGTGCCAGCAGTCCTAGCGGGCAGCTTTTCTCCTACGAGCAGTACTTC. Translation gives CASSPSGQLFSYEQYF.

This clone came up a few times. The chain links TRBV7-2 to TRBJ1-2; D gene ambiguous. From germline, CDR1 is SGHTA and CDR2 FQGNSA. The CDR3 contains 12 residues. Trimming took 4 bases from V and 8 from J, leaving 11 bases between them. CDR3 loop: CASSSPEGGYTF. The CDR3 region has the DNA TGTGCCAGCAGCTCGCCCGAGGGCGGCTACACCTTC.

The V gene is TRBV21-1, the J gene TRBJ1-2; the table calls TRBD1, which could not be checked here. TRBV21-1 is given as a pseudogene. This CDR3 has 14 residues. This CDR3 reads CASSQKNRGYGYTF. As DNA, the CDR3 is TGTGCCAGCAGCCAAAAGAACAGGGGATACGGCTACACCTTC.

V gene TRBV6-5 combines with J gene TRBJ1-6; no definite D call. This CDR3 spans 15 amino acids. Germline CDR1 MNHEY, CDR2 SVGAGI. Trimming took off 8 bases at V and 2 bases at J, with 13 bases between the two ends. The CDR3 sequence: CASLKAQTYNSPLHF. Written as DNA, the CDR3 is TGTGCCAGCCTTAAGGCCCAAACCTATAATTCACCCCTCCACTTT.

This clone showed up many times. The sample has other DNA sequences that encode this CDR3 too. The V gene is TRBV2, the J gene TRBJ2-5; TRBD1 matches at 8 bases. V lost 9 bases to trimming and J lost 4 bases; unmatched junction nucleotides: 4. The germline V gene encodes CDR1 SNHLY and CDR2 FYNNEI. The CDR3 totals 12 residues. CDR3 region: CASQGAGETQYF. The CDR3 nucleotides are TGTGCCAGTCAGGGGGCGGGAGAGACCCAGTACTTC.

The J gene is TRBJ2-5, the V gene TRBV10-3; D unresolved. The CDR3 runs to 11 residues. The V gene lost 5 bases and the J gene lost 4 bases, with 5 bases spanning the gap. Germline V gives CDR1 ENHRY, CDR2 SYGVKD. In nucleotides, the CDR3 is TGTGCCATCAGTTTCGGAGAGACCCAGTACTTC. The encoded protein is CAISFGETQYF.

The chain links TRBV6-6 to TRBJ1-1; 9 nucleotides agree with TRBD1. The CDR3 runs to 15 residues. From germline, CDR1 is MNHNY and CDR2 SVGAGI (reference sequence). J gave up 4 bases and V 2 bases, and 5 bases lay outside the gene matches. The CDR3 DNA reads TGTGCCAGCAGTTACGGGGACAGGGATACCACTGAAGCTTTCTTT. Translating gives CASSYGDRDTTEAFF.

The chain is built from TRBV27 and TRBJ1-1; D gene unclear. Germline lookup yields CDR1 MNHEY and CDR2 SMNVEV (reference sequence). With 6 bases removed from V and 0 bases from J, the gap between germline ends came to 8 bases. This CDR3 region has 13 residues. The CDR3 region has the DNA TGTGCCAGCAGCCCTCACATGAACACTGAAGCTTTCTTT. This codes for CASSPHMNTEAFF.

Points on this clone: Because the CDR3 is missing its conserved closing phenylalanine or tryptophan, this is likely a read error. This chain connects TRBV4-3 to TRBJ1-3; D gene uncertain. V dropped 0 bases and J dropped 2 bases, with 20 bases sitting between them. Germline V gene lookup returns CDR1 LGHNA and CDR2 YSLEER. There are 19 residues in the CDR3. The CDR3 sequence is CASSQDGPSLWRTGNTIYS. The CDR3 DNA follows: TGCGCCAGCAGCCAAGATGGCCCCTCACTTTGGCGGACTGGAAACACCATATATTCT.

CDR3 DNA: TGTGCCAGCAGCTTTCTGTCAGGGGTAGAGGGCATTCAGTACTTC. The encoded protein is CASSFLSGVEGIQYF. The chain joins TRBV7-9 to TRBJ2-4; TRBD1 might be the D (6 bases). CDR3 size: 15 residues. The germline V gene encodes CDR1 SEHNR and CDR2 FQNEAQ (reference sequence). V was clipped by 3 bases and J by 9 bases, with 18 bases between them. Combining the CDR3 with reference TRBV7-9 and TRBJ2-4 gives the whole variable domain DTGVSQNPRHKITKRGQNVTFRCDPISEHNRLYWYRQTLGQGPEFLTYFQNEAQLEKSRLLSDRFSAERPKGSFSTLEIQRTEQGDSAMYLCASSFLSGVEGIQYFGAGTRLSVL.

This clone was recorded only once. Here the CDR3 DNA reads TGCGCCAGCAGCTTGGGTGGGGTTAAGGTCAATGAGCAGTTCTTC. Translated: CASSLGGVKVNEQFF. The chain employs TRBV5-1 and TRBJ2-1, with unresolved D. This CDR3 spans 15 amino acids. The V and J ends lost 0 bases and 6 bases respectively, with 13 bases between them. From germline, CDR1 is SGHRS and CDR2 YFSETQ.

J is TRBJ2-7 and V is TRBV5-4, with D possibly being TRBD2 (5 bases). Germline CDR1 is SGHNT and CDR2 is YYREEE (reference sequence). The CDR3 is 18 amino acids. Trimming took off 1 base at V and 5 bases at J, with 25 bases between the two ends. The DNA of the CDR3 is TGTGCCAGCAGCTTGAGACAAGGAGGTCAAGCGCCGACCCACGAGCAGTACTTC. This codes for CASSLRQGGQAPTHEQYF.

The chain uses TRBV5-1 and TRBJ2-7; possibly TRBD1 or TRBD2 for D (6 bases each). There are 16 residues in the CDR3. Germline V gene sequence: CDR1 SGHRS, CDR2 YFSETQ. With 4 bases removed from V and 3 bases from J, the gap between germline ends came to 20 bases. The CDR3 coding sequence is TGCGCCAGCAGCATCGGGGGCCCCTTATTTGTCTACGAGCAGTACTTC. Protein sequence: CASSIGGPLFVYEQYF.

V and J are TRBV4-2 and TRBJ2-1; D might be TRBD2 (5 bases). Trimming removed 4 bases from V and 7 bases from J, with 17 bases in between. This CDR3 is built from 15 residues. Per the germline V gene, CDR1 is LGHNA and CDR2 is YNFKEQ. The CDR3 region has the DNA TGTGCCAGCAGCCCCCGCCGAGAGGGCCAAAATGAGCAGTTCTTC. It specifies CASSPRREGQNEQFF.

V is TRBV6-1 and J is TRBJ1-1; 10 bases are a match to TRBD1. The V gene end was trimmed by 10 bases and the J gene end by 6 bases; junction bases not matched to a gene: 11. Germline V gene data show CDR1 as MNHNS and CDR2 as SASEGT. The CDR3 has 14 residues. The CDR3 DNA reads TGTGCCACCGGGAAAGACAGGGGGCAGGCTGAAGCTTTCTTT. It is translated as CATGKDRGQAEAFF.

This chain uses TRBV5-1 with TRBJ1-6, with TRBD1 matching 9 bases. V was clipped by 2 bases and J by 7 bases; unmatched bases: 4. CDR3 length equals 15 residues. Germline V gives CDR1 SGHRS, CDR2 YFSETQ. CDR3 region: CASSFGDRDNSPLHF. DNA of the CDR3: TGCGCCAGCAGCTTCGGGGACAGGGACAATTCACCCCTCCACTTT.

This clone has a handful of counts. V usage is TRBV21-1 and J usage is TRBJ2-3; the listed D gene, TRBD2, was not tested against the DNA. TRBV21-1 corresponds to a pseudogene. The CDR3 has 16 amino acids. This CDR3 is CASSNGGLAGRYTQYF. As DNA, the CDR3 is TGTGCCAGCAGCAACGGGGGACTAGCGGGGCGGTATACGCAGTATTTT.

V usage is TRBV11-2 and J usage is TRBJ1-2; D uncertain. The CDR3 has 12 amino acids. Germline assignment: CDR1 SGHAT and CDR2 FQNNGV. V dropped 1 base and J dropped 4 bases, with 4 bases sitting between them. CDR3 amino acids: CASSLGGYGYTF. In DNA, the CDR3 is TGTGCCAGCAGCTTAGGCGGCTATGGCTACACCTTC.

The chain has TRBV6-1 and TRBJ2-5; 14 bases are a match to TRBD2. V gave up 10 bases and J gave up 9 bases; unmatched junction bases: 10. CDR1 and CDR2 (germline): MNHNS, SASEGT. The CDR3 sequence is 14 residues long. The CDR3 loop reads CATVPTSGGAAQYF. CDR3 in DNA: TGTGCCACCGTTCCGACTAGCGGGGGGGCGGCCCAGTACTTC.

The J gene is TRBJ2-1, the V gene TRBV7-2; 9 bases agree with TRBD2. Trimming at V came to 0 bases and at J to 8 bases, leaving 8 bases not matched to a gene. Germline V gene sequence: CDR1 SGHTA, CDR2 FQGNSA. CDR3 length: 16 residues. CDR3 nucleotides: TGTGCCAGCAGCTTAGCGTCTAGCGGGGTACGGGATGAGCAGTTCTTC. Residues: CASSLASSGVRDEQFF.

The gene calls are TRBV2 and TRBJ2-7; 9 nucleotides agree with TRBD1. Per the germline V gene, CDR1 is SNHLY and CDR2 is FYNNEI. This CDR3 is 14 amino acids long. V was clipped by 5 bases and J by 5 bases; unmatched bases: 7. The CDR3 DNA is TGTGCCAGCAGTAAAACAGGGGGCTTGGACGAGCAGTACTTC. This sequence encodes CASSKTGGLDEQYF.